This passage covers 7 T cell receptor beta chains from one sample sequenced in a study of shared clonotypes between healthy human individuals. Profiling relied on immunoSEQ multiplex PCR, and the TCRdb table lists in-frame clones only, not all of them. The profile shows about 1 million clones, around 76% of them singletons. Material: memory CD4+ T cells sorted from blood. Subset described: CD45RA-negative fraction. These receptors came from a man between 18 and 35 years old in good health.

The CDR3 nucleotides are TGTGCCAGTAGTACGGGGAGTGAAAAACTGTTTTTT. The encoded protein is CASSTGSEKLFF. The V and J genes are TRBV19 and TRBJ1-4; D gene uncertain. The V end lost 4 bases, the J end lost 7 bases, and 7 bases lay between the germline ends. Germline V gene sequence: CDR1 LNHDA, CDR2 SQIVND (reference sequence). The CDR3 totals 12 residues.

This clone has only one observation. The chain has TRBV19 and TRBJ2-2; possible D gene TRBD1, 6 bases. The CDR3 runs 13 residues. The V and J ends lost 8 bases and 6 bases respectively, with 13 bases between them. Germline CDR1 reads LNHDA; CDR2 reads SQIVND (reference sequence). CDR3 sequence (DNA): TGTGCCAGTCGAACAACAGGGCCCGGGGAGCTGTTTTTT. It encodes CASRTTGPGELFF.

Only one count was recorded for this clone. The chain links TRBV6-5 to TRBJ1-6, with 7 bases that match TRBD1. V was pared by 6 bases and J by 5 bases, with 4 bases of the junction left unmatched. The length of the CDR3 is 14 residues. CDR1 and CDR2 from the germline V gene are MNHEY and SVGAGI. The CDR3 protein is CASRTTGDNSPLHF. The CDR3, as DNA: TGTGCCAGCAGGACAACAGGGGATAATTCACCCCTCCACTTT.

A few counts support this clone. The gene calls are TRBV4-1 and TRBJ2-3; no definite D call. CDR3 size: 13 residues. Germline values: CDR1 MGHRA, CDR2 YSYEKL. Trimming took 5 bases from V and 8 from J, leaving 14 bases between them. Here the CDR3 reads CASSAHRTTTQYF. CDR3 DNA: TGCGCCAGCAGCGCCCACCGCACCACTACGCAGTATTTT.

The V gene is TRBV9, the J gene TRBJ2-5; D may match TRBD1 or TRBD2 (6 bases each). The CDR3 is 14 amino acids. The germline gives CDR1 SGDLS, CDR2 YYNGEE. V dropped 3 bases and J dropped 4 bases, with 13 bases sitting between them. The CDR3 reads CASSGGALGETQYF. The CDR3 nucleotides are TGTGCCAGCAGCGGGGGGGCCCTAGGAGAGACCCAGTACTTC.

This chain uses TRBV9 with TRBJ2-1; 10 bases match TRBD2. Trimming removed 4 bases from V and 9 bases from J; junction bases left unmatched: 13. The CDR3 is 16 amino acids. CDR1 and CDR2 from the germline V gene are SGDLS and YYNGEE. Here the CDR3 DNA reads TGTGCCAGCAGCCCTACTAGCGGGGCTTCTACAAGTGAGCAGTTCTTC. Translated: CASSPTSGASTSEQFF.

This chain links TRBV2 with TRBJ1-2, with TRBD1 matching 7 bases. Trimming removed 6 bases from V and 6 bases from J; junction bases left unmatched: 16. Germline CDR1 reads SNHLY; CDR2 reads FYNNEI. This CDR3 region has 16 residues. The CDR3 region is CASSPRDSSRINGYTF. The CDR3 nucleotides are TGTGCCAGCAGCCCCCGGGACAGCTCCAGGATTAATGGCTACACCTTC. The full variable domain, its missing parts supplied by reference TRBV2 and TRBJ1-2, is EPEVTQTPSHQVTQMGQEVILRCVPISNHLYFYWYRQILGQKVEFLVSFYNNEISEKSEIFDDQFSVERPDGSNFTLKIRSTKLEDSAMYFCASSPRDSSRINGYTFGSGTRLTVV.